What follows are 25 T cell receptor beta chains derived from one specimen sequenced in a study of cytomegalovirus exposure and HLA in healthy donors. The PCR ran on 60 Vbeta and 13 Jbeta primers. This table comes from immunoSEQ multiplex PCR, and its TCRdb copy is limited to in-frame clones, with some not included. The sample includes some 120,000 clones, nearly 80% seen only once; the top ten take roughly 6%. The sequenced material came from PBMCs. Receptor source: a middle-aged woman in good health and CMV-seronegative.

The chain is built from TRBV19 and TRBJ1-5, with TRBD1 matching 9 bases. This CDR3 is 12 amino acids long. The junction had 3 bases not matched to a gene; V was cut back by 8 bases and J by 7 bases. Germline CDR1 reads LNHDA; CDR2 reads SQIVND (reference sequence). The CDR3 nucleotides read TGTGCCAGTGACAGGGGGAACCAGCCCCAGCATTTT. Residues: CASDRGNQPQHF.

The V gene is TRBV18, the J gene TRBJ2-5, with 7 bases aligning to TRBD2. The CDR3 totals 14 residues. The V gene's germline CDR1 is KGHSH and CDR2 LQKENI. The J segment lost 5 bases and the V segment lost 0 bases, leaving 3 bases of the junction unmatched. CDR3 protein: CASSPPGGDETQYF. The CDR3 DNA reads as TGTGCCAGCTCACCACCGGGAGGGGACGAGACCCAGTACTTC.

CDR3 in amino acids: CASSLTGPYEQYF. DNA of the CDR3: TGCGCCAGCAGCTTGACAGGGCCCTACGAGCAGTACTTC. This sequence joins TRBV5-1 and TRBJ2-7, with D possibly matching TRBD1 (6 bases). Germline CDR1 is SGHRS and CDR2 is YFSETQ. The V end was cut by 1 base, the J end by 2 bases, with 7 bases between. The CDR3 is 13 residues long.

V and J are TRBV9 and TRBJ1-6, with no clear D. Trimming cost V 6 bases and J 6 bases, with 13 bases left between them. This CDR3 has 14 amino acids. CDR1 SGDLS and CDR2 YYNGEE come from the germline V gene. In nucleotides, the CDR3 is TGTGCCAGCACAAAAGCGGCAGCTAATTCACCCCTCCACTTT. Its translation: CASTKAAANSPLHF.

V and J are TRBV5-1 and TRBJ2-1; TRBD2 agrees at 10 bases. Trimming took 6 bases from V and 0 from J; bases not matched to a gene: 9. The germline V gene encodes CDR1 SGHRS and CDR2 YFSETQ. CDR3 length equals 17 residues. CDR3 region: CASTSSSGGSSYNEQFF. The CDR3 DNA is TGCGCCAGCACCTCCAGTAGCGGGGGGAGCTCCTACAATGAGCAGTTCTTC. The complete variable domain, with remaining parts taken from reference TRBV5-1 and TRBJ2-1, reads KAGVTQTPRYLIKTRGQQVTLSCSPISGHRSVSWYQQTPGQGLQFLFEYFSETQRNKGNFPGRFSGRQFSNSRSEMNVSTLELGDSALYLCASTSSSGGSSYNEQFFGPGTRLTVL.

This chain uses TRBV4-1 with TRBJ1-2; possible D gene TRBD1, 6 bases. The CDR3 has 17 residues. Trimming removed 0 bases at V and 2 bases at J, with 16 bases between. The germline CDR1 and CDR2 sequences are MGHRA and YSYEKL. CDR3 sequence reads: CASSQDRWRGGNYGYTF. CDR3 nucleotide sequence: TGCGCCAGCAGCCAAGATCGTTGGAGGGGGGGAAACTATGGCTACACCTTC.

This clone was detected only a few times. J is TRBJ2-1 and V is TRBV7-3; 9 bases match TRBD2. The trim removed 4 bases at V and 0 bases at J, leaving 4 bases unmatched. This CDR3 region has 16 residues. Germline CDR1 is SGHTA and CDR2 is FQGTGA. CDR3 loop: CASSYSGSGSYNEQFF. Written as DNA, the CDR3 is TGTGCCAGCAGCTATAGCGGGAGCGGCTCCTACAATGAGCAGTTCTTC.

CDR3 region: CASSSRTGLTDTQYF. The CDR3 region has the DNA TGTGCCAGCAGCTCTCGGACAGGGCTCACAGATACGCAGTATTTT. This chain uses TRBV9 with TRBJ2-3, with 8 bases identical to TRBD1. The CDR3 extends over 15 amino acids. Germline CDR1 SGDLS, CDR2 YYNGEE. Unmatched junction bases numbered 6, after V lost 4 bases and J lost 2 bases.

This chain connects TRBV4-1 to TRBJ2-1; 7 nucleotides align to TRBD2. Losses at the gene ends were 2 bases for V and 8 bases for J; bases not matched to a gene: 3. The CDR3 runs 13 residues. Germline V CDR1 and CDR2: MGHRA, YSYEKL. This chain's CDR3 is CASSQLTSYEQFF. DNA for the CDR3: TGCGCCAGCAGCCAACTGACTAGCTATGAGCAGTTCTTC.

The CDR3: CATSRDPRSGERTYEQYF. The CDR3 DNA is TGTGCCACCAGCAGGGACCCTAGGTCGGGAGAGAGGACCTACGAGCAGTACTTC. The genes are TRBV15 and TRBJ2-7, with D possibly being TRBD2 (6 bases). The germline V and J ends were trimmed by 3 bases and 2 bases, with 23 bases remaining between them. There are 18 residues in the CDR3. Germline values: CDR1 LNHNV, CDR2 YYDKDF (reference sequence). The full variable domain, in which reference TRBV15 and TRBJ2-7 provide the parts outside the CDR3, is DAMVIQNPRYQVTQFGKPVTLSCSQTLNHNVMYWYQQKSSQAPKLLFHYYDKDFNNEADTPDNFQSRRPNTSFCFLDIRSPGLGDTAMYLCATSRDPRSGERTYEQYFGPGTRLTVT.

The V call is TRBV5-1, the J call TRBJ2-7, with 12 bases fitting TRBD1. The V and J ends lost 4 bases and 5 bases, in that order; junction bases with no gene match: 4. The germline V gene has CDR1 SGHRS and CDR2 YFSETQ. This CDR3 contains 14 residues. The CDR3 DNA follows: TGCGCCAGCAGCGCCGGGACAGGGGGCAACGAGCAGTACTTC. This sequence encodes CASSAGTGGNEQYF.

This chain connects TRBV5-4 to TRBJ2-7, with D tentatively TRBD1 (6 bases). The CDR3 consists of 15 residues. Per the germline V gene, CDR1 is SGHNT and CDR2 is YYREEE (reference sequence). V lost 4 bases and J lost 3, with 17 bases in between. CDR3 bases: TGTGCCAGCAGCCCCGAGGCGACAGGTTTCTACGAGCAGTACTTC. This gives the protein CASSPEATGFYEQYF.

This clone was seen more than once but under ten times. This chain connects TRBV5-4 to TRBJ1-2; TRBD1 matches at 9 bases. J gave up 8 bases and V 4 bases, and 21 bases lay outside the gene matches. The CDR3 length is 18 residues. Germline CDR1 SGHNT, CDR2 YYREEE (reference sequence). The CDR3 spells CASSMEYAPGQGKRGYTF. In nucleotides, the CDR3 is TGTGCCAGCAGCATGGAATACGCTCCGGGACAGGGAAAACGCGGCTACACCTTC.

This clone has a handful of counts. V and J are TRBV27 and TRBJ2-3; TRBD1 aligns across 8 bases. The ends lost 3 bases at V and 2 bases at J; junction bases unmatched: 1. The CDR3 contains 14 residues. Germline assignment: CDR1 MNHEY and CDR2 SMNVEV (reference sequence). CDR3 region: CASSLTGATDTQYF. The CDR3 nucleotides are TGTGCCAGCAGTTTGACAGGGGCCACAGATACGCAGTATTTT.

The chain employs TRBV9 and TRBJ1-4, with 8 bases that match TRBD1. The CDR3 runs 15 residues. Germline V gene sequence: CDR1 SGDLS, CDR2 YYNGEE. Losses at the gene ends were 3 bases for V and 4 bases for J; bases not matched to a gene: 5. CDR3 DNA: TGTGCCAGCAGCGGGGGACAGGTATATAATGAAAAACTGTTTTTT. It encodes CASSGGQVYNEKLFF.

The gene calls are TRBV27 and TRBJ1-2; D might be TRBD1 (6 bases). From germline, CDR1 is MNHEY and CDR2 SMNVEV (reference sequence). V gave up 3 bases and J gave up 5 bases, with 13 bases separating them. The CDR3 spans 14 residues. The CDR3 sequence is CASSFEGRGYGYTF. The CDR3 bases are TGTGCCAGCAGTTTTGAGGGGAGGGGGTATGGCTACACCTTC.

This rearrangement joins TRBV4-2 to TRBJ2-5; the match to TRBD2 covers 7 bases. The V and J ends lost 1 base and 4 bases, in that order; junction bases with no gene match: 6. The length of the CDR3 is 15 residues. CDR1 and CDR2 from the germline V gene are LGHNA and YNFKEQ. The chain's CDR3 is CASSQGEGGGETQYF. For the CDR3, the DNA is TGTGCCAGCAGCCAAGGGGAGGGTGGGGGAGAGACCCAGTACTTC.

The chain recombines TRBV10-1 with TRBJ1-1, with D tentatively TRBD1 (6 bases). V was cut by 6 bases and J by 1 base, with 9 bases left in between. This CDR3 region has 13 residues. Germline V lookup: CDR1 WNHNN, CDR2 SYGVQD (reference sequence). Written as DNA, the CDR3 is TGCGCCAGCAGGAAGGACAGGAACACTGAAGCTTTCTTT. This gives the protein CASRKDRNTEAFF.

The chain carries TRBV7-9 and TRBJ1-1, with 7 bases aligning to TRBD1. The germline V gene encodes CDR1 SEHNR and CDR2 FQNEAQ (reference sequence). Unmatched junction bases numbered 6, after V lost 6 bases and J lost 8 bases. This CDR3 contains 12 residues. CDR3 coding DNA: TGTGCCAGCAGGAAATACAGGGGAGAAGCTTTCTTT. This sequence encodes CASRKYRGEAFF.

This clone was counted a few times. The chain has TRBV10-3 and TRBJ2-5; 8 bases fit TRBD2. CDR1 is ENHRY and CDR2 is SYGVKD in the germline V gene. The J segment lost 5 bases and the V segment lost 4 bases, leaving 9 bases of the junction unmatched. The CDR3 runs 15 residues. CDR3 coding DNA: TGTGCCATCAGTGCGGGGTCGGGAGGGCTGGAGACCCAGTACTTC. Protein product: CAISAGSGGLETQYF.

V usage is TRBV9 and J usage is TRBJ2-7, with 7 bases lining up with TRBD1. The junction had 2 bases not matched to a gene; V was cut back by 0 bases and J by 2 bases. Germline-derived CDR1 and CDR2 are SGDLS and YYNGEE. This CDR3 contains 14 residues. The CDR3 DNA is TGTGCCAGCAGCGTAGGGGACAGTGCCTACGAGCAGTACTTC. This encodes CASSVGDSAYEQYF. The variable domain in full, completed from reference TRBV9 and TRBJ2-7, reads DSGVTQTPKHLITATGQRVTLRCSPRSGDLSVYWYQQSLDQGLQFLIQYYNGEERAKGNILERFSAQQFPDLHSELNLSSLELGDSALYFCASSVGDSAYEQYFGPGTRLTVT.

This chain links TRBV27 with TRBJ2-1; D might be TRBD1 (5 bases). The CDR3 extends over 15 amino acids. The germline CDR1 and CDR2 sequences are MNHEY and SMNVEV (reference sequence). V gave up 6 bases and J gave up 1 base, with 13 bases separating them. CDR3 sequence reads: CASSSGFLSYNEQFF. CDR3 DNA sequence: TGTGCCAGCAGCTCAGGGTTTTTGTCCTACAATGAGCAGTTCTTC.

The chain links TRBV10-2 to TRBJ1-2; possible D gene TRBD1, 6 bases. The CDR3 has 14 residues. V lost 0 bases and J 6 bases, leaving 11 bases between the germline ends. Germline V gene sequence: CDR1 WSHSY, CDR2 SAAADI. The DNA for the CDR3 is TGCGCCAGCAGTGAGTCGATAAGGGGGAATGGCTACACCTTC. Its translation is CASSESIRGNGYTF.

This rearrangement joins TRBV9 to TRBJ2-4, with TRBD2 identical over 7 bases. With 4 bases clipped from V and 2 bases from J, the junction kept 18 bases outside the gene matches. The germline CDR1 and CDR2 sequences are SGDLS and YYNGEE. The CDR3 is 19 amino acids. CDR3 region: CASSPWAAGNLMTKNIQYF. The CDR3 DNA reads TGTGCCAGCAGCCCCTGGGCAGCGGGAAACCTCATGACCAAAAACATTCAGTACTTC. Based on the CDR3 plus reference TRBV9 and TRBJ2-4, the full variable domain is DSGVTQTPKHLITATGQRVTLRCSPRSGDLSVYWYQQSLDQGLQFLIQYYNGEERAKGNILERFSAQQFPDLHSELNLSSLELGDSALYFCASSPWAAGNLMTKNIQYFGAGTRLSVL.

Here the CDR3 DNA reads TGTGCCAGCAGCTCCGGGTTGCACTACGAGCAGTACTTC. This gives the protein CASSSGLHYEQYF. The V call is TRBV7-6, the J call TRBJ2-7; D remains ambiguous. In germline, CDR1 is SGHVS, CDR2 FNYEAQ. V dropped 4 bases and J dropped 3 bases, with 10 bases sitting between them. The CDR3 contains 13 residues.